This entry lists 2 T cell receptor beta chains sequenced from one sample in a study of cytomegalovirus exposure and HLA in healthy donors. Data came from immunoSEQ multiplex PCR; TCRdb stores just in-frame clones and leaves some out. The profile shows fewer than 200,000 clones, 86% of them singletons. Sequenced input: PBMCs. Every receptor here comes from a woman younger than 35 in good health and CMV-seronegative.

In nucleotides, the CDR3 is TGTGCCAGCAGCCTTCGAGGAACGGAGCAGTACTTC. It yields the protein CASSLRGTEQYF. The V call is TRBV7-2, the J call TRBJ2-5; D not certain. The CDR3 runs to 12 residues. V was shortened by 5 bases and J by 11 bases, with 15 bases between the two germline ends. Per germline, CDR1 SGHTA and CDR2 FQGNSA. The whole variable domain, filled in from reference TRBV7-2 and TRBJ2-5, reads GAGVSQSPSNKVTEKGKDVELRCDPISGHTALYWYRQSLGQGLEFLIYFQGNSAPDKSGLPSDRFSAERTGGSVSTLTIQRTQQEDSAVYLCASSLRGTEQYFGPGTRLLVL.

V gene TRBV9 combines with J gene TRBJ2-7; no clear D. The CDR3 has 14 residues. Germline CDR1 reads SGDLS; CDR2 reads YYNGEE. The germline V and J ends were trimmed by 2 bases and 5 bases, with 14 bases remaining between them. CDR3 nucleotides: TGTGCCAGCAGCGTCCTCCCAGCGACCGACGAGCAGTACTTC. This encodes CASSVLPATDEQYF.